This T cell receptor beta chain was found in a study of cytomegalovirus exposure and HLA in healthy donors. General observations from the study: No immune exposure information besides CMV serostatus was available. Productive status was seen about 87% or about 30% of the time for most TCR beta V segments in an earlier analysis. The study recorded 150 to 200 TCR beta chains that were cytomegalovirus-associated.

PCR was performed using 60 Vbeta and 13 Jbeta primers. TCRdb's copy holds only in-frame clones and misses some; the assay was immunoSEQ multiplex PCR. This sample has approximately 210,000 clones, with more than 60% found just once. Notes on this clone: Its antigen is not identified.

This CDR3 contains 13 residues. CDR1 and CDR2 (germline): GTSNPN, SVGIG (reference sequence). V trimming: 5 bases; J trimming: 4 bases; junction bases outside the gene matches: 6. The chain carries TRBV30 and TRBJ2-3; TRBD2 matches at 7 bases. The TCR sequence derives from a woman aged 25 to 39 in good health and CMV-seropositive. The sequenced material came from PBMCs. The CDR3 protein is CAWSRLAADTQYF. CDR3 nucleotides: TGTGCCTGGTCACGACTAGCAGCAGATACGCAGTATTTT.